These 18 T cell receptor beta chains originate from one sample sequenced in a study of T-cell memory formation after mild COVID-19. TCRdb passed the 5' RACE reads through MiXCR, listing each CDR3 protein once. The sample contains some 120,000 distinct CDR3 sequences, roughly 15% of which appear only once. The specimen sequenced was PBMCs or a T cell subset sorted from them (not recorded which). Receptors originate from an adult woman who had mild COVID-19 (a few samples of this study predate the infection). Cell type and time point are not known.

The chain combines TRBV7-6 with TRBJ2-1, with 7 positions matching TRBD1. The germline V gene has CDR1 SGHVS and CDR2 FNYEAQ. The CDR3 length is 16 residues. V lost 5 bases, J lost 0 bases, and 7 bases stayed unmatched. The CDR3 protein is CASSIQQGSSYNEQFF. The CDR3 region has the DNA TGTGCCAGCAGCATACAACAGGGGAGCTCCTACAATGAGCAGTTCTTC.

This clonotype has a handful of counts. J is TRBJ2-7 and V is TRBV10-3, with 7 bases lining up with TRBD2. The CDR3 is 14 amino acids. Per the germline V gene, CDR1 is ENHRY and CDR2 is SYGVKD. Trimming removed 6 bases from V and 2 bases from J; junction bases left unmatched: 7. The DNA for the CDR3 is TGTGCCATCAGCGAGAGCGGGACCCCCTACGAGCAGTACTTC. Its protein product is CAISESGTPYEQYF.

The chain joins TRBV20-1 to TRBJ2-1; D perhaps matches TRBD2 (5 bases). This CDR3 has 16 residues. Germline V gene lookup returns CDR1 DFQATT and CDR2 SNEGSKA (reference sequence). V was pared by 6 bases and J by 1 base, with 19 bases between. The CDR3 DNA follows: TGCAGTGCACGCTGGGAGTGGCGGATATCCTACAATGAGCAGTTCTTC. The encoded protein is CSARWEWRISYNEQFF.

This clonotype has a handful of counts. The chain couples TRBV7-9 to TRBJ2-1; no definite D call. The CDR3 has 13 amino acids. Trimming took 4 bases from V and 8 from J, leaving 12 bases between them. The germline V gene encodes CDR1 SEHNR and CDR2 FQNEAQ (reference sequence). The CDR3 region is CASSYLLGYEQFF. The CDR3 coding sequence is TGTGCCAGCAGCTACCTCCTGGGGTATGAGCAGTTCTTC. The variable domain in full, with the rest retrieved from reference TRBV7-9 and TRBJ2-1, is DTGVSQNPRHKITKRGQNVTFRCDPISEHNRLYWYRQTLGQGPEFLTYFQNEAQLEKSRLLSDRFSAERPKGSFSTLEIQRTEQGDSAMYLCASSYLLGYEQFFGPGTRLTVL.

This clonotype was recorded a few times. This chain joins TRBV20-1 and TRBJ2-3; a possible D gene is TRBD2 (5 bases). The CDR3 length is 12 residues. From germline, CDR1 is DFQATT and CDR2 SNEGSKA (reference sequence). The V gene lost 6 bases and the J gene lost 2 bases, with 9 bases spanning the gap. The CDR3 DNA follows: TGCAGTGCAGAACTAGACACAGATACGCAGTATTTT. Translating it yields CSAELDTDTQYF.

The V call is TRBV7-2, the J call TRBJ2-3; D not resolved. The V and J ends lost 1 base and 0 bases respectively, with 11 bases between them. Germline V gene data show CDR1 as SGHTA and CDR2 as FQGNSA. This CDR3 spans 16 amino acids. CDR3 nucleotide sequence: TGTGCCAGCAGCTTAGGGGTTCGCGAGAGCACAGATACGCAGTATTTT. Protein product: CASSLGVRESTDTQYF.

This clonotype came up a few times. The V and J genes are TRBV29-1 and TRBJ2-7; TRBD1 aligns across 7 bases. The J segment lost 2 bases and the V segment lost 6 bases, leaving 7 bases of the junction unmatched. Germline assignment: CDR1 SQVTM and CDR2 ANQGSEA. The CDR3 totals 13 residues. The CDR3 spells CSVQLQGTYEQYF. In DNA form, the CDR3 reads TGCAGCGTACAGCTACAGGGGACCTACGAGCAGTACTTC.

The CDR3 loop is CASSRYSDRFLSGNTIYF. Written as DNA, the CDR3 is TGTGCCAGCAGCCGCTACAGCGACAGGTTCCTCTCTGGAAACACCATATATTTT. The V gene is TRBV12-3 or TRBV12-4, the J gene TRBJ1-3, with a weak D call TRBD1 (6 bases). V was pared by 6 bases and J by 0 bases, with 21 bases between. The CDR3 totals 18 residues.

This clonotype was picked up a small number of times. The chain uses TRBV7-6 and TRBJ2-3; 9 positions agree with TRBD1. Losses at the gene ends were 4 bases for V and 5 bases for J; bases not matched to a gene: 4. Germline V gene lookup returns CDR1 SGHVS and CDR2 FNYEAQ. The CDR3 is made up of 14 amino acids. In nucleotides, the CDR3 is TGTGCCAGCAGCTATGGACAGGGGAAAGATACGCAGTATTTT. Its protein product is CASSYGQGKDTQYF.

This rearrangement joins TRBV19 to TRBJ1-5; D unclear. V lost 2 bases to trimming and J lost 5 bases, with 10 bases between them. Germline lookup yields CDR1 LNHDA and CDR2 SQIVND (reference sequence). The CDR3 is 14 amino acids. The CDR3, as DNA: TGTGCCAGTAGTATATGGCGGGTAGATCAGCCCCAGCATTTT. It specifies CASSIWRVDQPQHF.

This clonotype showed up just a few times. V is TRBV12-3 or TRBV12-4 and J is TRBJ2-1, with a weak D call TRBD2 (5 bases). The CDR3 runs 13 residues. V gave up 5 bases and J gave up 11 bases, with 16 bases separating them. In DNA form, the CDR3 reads TGTGCCAGCAGTCCCCCCGGGGTCCCGAAGCAGTTCTTC. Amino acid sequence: CASSPPGVPKQFF.

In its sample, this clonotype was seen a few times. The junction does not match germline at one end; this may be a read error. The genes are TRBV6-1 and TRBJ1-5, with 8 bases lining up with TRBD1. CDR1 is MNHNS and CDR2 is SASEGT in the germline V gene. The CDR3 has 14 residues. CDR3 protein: CASSEDRGLQPQHF. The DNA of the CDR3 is TGTGCCAGCAGCGAAGACAGGGGTTTGCAGCCCCAGCATTTT.

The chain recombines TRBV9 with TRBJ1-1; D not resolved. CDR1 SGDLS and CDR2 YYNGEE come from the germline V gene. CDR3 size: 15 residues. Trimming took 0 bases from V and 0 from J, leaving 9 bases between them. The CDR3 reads CASSVGGGMNTEAFF. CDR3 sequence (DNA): TGTGCCAGCAGCGTAGGAGGCGGCATGAACACTGAAGCTTTCTTT.

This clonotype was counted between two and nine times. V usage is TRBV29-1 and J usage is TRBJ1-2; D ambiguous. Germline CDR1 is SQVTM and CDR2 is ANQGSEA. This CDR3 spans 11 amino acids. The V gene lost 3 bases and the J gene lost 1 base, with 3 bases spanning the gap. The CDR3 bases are TGCAGCGTTGAGCATAACTATGGCTACACCTTC. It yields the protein CSVEHNYGYTF.

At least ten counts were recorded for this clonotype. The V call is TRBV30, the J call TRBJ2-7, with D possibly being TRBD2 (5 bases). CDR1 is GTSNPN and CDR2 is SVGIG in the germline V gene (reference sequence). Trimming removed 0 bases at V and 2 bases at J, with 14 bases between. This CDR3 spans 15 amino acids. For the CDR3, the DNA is TGTGCCTGGAGTGTAGGCCTAGCTGGGACCTACGAGCAGTACTTC. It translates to CAWSVGLAGTYEQYF.

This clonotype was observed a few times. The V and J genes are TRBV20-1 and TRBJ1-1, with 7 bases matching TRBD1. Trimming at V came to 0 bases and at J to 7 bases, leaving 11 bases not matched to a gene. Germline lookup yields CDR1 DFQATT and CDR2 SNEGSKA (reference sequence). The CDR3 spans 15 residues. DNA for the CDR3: TGCAGTGCTAGAGACCCCCGAACAGGGGCGTTTGAAGCTTTCTTT. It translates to CSARDPRTGAFEAFF.

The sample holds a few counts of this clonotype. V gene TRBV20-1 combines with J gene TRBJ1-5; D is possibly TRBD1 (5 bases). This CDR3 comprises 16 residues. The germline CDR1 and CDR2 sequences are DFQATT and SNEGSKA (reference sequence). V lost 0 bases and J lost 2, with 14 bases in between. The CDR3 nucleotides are TGCAGTGCTAGAGATTGGAGCACAGGCGGCAATCAGCCCCAGCATTTT. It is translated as CSARDWSTGGNQPQHF.

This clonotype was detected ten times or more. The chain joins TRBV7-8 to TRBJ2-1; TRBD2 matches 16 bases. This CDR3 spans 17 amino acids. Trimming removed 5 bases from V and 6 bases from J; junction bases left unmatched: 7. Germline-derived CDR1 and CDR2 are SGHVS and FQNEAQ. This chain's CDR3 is CASSPSGLAGGGNEQFF. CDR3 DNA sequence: TGTGCCAGCAGCCCCTCGGGACTAGCGGGGGGGGGCAATGAGCAGTTCTTC.